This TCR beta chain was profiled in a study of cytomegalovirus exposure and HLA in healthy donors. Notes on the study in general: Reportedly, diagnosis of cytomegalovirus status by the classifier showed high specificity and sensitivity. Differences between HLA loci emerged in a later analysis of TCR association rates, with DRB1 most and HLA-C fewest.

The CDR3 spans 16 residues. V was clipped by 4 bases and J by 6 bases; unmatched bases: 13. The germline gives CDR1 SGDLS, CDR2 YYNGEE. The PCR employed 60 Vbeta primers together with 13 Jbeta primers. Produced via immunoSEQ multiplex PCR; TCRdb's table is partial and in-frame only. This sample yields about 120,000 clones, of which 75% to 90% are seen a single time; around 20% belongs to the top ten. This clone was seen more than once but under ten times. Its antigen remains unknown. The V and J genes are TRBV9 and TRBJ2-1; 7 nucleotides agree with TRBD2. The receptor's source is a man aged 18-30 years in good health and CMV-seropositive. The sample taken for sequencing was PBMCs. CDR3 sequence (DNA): TGTGCCAGCAGCCCTCCGGGGGGAGAATTTCGCAATGAGCAGTTCTTC. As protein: CASSPPGGEFRNEQFF.